This T cell receptor beta chain was sequenced for a study of metastatic and nonmetastatic thyroid tumors. Study at large: Peripheral blood and tumor or nodule samples from malignant and benign thyroid patients were compared.

This CDR3 region has 13 residues. V lost 3 bases and J 7 bases, leaving 10 bases between the germline ends. Looked up from germline, CDR1 is SGHTA and CDR2 is FQGTGA. None of the patients had undergone any treatment ahead of thyroid surgery. TCRdb called clones again from the PCR reads with MiXCR. Among 15,000 or so clones, 26% were seen once, and the ten largest hold over 20%. This clone was counted ten times or more. V is TRBV7-3 and J is TRBJ2-1; weak D call: TRBD2 (6 bases). The receptor was isolated from a female donor with papillary thyroid cancer or a benign thyroid nodule (not recorded which). Some clones in this sample may be carry-over from other donors' samples. The specimen was tumor tissue. In DNA, the CDR3 is TGTGCCAGCAGCTTTGTGCGGGGTAATGAGCAGTTCTTC. It is translated as CASSFVRGNEQFF.